This T cell receptor (beta chain) was sequenced in a study of shared T cell receptors in the human thymus. Profiled with immunoSEQ multiplex PCR; TCRdb holds only in-frame clones, not every one. The sample records about 660,000 clones, 70% to 90% being singletons. This CDR3 is built from 18 residues. The germline gives CDR1 SGHAT, CDR2 FQNNGV. V was clipped by 5 bases and J by 8 bases; unmatched bases: 19. This sample also belongs to another study, concerning human thymus T cells. That paper states: Donation came from healthy Finnish infants having corrective surgery for congenital heart defects. Resections from corrective heart surgery supplied the thymus tissue. Use of V and J genes seemed skewed within the thymic and blood repertoires. Thymic repertoires from unrelated individuals overlapped highly, related research reported.

The receptor was derived from a boy younger than two with a congenital heart defect. The rearrangement joins TRBV11-2 to TRBJ2-1; TRBD2 matches 9 bases. The specimen sequenced was thymocytes. The CDR3 spells CASSPGTSPVLAGYEQFF. CDR3 coding DNA: TGTGCCAGCAGCCCGGGGACTAGCCCGGTTCTCGCAGGGTATGAGCAGTTCTTC.